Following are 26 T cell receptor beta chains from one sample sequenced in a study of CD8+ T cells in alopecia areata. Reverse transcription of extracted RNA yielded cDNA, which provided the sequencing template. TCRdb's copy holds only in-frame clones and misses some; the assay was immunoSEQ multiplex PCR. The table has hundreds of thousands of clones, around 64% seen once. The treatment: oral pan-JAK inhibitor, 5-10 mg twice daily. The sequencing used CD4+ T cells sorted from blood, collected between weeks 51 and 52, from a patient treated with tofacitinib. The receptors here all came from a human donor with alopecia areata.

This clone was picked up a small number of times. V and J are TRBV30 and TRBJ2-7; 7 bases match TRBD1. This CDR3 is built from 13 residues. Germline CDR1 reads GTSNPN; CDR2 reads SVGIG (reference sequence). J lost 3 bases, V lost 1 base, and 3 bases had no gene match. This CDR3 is CAWSGQGSYEQYF. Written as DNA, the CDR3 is TGTGCCTGGAGTGGACAGGGAAGCTACGAGCAGTACTTC. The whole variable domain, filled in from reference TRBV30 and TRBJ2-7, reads SQTIHQWPATLVQPVGSPLSLECTVEGTSNPNLYWYRQAAGRGLQLLFYSVGIGQISSEVPQNLSASRPQDRQFILSSKKLLLSDSGFYLCAWSGQGSYEQYFGPGTRLTVT.

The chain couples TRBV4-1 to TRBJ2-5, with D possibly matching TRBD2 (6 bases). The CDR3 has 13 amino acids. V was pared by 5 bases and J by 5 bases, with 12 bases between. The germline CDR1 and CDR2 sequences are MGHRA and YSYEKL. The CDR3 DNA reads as TGCGCCAGCAGCTTAATAGCGGTGGAGACCCAGTACTTC. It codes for CASSLIAVETQYF.

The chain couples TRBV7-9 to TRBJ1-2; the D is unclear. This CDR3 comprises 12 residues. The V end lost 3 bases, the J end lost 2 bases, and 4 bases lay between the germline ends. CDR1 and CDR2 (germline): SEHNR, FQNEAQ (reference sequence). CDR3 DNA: TGTGCCAGCAGCTTGATCAACTATGGCTACACCTTC. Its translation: CASSLINYGYTF.

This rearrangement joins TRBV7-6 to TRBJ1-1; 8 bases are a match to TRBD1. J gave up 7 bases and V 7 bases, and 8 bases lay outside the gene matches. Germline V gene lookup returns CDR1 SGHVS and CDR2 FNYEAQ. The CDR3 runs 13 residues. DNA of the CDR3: TGTGCCAGCACAATACAGGGGGGAGGTGAAGCTTTCTTT. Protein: CASTIQGGGEAFF.

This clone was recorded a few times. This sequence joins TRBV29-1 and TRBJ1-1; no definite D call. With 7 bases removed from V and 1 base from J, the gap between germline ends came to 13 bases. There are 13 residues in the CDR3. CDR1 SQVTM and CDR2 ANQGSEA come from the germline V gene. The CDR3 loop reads CSAEKTQNTEAFF. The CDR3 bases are TGCAGCGCCGAAAAAACACAGAACACTGAAGCTTTCTTT.

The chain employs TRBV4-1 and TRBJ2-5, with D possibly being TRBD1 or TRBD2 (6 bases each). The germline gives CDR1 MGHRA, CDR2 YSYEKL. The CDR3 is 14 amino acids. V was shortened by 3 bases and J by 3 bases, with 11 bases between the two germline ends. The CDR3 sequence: CASSHLGGKETQYF. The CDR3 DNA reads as TGCGCCAGCAGCCATTTAGGGGGGAAAGAGACCCAGTACTTC.

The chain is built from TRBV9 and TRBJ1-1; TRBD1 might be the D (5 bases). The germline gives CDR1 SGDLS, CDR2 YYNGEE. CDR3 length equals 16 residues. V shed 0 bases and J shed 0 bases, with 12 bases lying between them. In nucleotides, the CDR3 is TGTGCCAGCAGCGTAGGAGGGTGGGGGATGAACACTGAAGCTTTCTTT. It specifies CASSVGGWGMNTEAFF.

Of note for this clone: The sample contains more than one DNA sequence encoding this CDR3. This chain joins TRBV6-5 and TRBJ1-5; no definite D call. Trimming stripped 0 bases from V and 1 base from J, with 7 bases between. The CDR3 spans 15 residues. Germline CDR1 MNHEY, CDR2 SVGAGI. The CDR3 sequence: CASSYSGGSNQPQHF. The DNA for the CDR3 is TGTGCCAGCAGTTACTCGGGAGGAAGCAATCAGCCCCAGCATTTT.

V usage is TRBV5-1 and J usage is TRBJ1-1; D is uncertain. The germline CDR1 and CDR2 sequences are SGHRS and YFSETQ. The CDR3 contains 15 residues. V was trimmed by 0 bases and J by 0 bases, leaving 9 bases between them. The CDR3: CASSLASTVNTEAFF. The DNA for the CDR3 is TGCGCCAGCAGCTTGGCCTCAACAGTGAACACTGAAGCTTTCTTT.

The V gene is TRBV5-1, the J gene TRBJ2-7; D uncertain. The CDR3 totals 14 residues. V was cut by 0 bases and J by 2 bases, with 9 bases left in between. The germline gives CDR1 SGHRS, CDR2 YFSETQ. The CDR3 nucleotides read TGCGCCAGCAGCTTGGAGGGCAGAGCCTACGAGCAGTACTTC. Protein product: CASSLEGRAYEQYF.

The CDR3 nucleotides read TGTGCCAGCAGCTTGGGACAAAGGCAGCCCCAGCATTTT. Residues: CASSLGQRQPQHF. The chain is built from TRBV5-6 and TRBJ1-5; no firm D call. CDR1 SGHDT and CDR2 YYEEEE come from the germline V gene. The length of the CDR3 is 13 residues. V lost 0 bases to trimming and J lost 7 bases, with 8 bases between them.

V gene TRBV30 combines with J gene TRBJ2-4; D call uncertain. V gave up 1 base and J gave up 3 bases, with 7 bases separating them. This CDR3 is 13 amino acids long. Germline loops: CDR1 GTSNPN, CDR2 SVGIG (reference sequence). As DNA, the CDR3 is TGTGCCTGGAGTGGAAAGGGCAAAAACATTCAGTACTTC. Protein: CAWSGKGKNIQYF.

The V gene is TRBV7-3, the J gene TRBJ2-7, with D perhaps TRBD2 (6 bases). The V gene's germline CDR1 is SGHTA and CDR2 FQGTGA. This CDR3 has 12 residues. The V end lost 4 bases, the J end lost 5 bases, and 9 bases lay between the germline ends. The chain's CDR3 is CASSSTRHEQYF. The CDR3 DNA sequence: TGTGCCAGCAGCTCGACTAGACACGAGCAGTACTTC.

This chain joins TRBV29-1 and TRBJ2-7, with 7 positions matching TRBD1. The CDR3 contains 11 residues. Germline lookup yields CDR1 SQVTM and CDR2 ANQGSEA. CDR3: CSMTGSDEQYF. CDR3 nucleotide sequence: TGCAGTATGACAGGGTCGGACGAGCAGTACTTC.

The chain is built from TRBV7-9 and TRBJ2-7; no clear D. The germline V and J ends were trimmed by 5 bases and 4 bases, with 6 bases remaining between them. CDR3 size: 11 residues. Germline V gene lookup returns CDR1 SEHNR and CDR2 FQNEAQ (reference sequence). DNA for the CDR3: TGTGCCAGCAGCCCGCAATACGAGCAGTACTTC. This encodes CASSPQYEQYF. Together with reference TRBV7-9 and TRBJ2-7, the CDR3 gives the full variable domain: DTGVSQNPRHKITKRGQNVTFRCDPISEHNRLYWYRQTLGQGPEFLTYFQNEAQLEKSRLLSDRFSAERPKGSFSTLEIQRTEQGDSAMYLCASSPQYEQYFGPGTRLTVT.

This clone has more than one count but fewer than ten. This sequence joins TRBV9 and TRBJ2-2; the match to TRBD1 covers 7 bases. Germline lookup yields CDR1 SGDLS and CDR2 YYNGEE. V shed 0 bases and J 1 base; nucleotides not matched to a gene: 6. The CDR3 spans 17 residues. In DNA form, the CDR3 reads TGTGCCAGCAGCGTAGCTACAGGGGCCCTGAACACCGGGGAGCTGTTTTTT. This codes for CASSVATGALNTGELFF.

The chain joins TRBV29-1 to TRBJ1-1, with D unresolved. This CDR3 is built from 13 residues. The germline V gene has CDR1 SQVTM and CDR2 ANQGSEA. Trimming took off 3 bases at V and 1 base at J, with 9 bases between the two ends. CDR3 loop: CSVEGFWNTEAFF. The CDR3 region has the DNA TGCAGCGTTGAGGGGTTTTGGAACACTGAAGCTTTCTTT.

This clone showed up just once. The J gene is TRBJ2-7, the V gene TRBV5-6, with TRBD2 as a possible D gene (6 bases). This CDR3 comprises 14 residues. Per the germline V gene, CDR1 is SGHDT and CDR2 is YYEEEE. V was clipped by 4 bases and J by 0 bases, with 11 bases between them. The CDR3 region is CASSHGTHSYEQYF. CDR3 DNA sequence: TGTGCCAGCAGCCACGGGACTCACTCCTACGAGCAGTACTTC. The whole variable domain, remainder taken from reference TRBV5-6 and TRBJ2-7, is DAGVTQSPTHLIKTRGQQVTLRCSPKSGHDTVSWYQQALGQGPQFIFQYYEEEERQRGNFPDRFSGHQFPNYSSELNVNALLLGDSALYLCASSHGTHSYEQYFGPGTRLTVT.

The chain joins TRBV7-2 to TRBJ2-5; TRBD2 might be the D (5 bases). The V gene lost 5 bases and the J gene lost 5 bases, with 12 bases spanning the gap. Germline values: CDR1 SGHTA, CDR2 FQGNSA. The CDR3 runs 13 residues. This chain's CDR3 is CASSRGDGETQYF. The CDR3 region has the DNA TGTGCCAGCAGCCGGGGAGACGGGGAGACCCAGTACTTC.

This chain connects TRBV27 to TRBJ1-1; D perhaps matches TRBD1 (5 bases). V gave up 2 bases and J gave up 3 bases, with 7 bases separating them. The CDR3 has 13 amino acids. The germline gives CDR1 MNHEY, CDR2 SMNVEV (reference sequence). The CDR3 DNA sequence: TGTGCCAGCAGTTTAGGGACGTACACTGAAGCTTTCTTT. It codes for CASSLGTYTEAFF.

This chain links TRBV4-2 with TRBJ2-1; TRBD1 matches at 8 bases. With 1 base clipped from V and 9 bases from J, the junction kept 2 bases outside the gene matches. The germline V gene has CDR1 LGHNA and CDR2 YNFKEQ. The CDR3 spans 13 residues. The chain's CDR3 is CASSQGTGLEQFF. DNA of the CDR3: TGTGCCAGCAGCCAAGGGACAGGGCTTGAGCAGTTCTTC.

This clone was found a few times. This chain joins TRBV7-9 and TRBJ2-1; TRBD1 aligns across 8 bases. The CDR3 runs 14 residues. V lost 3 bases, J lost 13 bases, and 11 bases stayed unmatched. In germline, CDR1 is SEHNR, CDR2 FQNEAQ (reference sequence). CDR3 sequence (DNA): TGTGCCAGCAGCTTCACCCAGGGGGCCAAGACCCAGTTCTTC. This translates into CASSFTQGAKTQFF.

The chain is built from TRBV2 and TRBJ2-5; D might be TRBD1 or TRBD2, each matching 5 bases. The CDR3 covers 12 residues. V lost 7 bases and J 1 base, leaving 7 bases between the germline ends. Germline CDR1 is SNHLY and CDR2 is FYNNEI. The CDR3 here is CASNGGQETQYF. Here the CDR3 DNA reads TGTGCCAGCAATGGGGGCCAAGAGACCCAGTACTTC.

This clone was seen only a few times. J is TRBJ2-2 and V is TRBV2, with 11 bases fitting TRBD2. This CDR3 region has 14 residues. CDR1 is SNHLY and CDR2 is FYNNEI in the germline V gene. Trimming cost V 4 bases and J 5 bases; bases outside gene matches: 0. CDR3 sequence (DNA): TGTGCCAGCAGTGGACTAGCGGGGACCGGGGAGCTGTTTTTT. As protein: CASSGLAGTGELFF.

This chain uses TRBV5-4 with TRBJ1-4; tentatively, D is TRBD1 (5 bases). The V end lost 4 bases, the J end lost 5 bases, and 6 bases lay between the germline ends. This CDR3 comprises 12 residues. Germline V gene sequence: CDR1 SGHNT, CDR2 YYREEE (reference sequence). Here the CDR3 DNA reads TGTGCCAGCAGCCGACAGAATGAAAAACTGTTTTTT. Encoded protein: CASSRQNEKLFF.

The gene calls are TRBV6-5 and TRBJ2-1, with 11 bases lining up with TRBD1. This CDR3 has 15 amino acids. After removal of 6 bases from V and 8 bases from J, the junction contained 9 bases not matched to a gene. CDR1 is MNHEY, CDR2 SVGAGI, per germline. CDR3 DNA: TGTGCCAGCAGCCGAGGACAGGGGGCGCTTTATGAGCAGTTCTTC. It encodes CASSRGQGALYEQFF.